This is a list of T cell receptor beta chains from one sample in a study of PD-L1 blockade in urothelial cancer. Here immunoSEQ multiplex PCR was the method, and the copy in TCRdb shows in-frame clones only, minus some. The sample has some 100,000 clones; about nine tenths are singletons. The material was PBMCs, obtained around atezolizumab (anti-PD-L1) treatment. The receptors stem from a woman of 80 years or more with urothelial cancer. Both conserved end residues are part of each CDR3. Each record gives: V gene, clone size, D gene, J gene, CDR3 protein, CDR3 DNA. The D gene is left open where the match is weak. Some rows mark clone size as missing; the rest say once, few, many or name a class of expanded clone.

TRBV18	-	TRBD2	TRBJ2-3	CASSGGTTTDTQYF	TGTGCCAGCTCAGGGGGGACTACCACAGATACGCAGTATTTT
TRBV6-4	-	TRBD1	TRBJ2-3	CASSVDRGSTDTQYF	TGTGCCAGCAGTGTGGACAGGGGAAGCACAGATACGCAGTATTTT
TRBV9	-	-	TRBJ1-2	CASSVDPGGDGYTF	TGTGCCAGCAGCGTAGACCCGGGCGGGGATGGCTACACCTTC
TRBV2	-	-	TRBJ1-5	CASSAAGNSNQPQHF	TGTGCCAGCAGCGCGGCGGGGAATAGCAATCAGCCCCAGCATTTT
TRBV11-2	once	-	TRBJ1-1	CASSQTRDTEAFF	TGTGCCAGCAGCCAAACCAGGGACACTGAAGCTTTCTTT
TRBV11-1	-	TRBD2	TRBJ2-5	CASSSPSGRETQYF	TGTGCCAGCAGCTCCCCTAGCGGGAGAGAGACCCAGTACTTC
TRBV28	-	-	TRBJ1-2	CASSFQVTGYTF	TGTGCCAGCAGTTTTCAGGTGACTGGCTACACCTTC
TRBV25-1	-	TRBD1	TRBJ1-1	CASSDRDRGLNTEAFF	TGTGCCAGCAGTGACCGGGACAGGGGACTGAACACTGAAGCTTTCTTT
TRBV19	-	-	TRBJ1-1	CASNRDTEAFF	TGTGCCAGTAACAGGGACACTGAAGCTTTCTTT
TRBV10-1	many	-	TRBJ2-7	CASSDWTVSLYEQYF	TGCGCCAGCAGTGACTGGACAGTATCCCTCTACGAGCAGTACTTC
TRBV15	-	TRBD1	TRBJ1-1	CAVRTGFSVNTEAFF	TGTGCCGTACGGACAGGGTTTTCAGTGAACACTGAAGCTTTCTTT
TRBV19	-	TRBD1	TRBJ1-2	CASRQGGNYGYTF	TGTGCCAGTAGACAGGGGGGCAACTATGGCTACACCTTC
TRBV2	-	-	TRBJ2-1	CASTEDIEQFF	TGTGCCAGCACCGAGGATATTGAGCAGTTCTTC
TRBV18	-	-	TRBJ2-3	CASSPLHRDTQYF	TGTGCCAGCTCACCCCTTCACAGAGATACGCAGTATTTT
TRBV19	-	-	TRBJ1-3	CASRDRGVRNTIYF	TGTGCCAGTCGAGACAGAGGTGTTCGAAACACCATATATTTT
TRBV28	-	TRBD1	TRBJ1-2	CASRGDRATGYTF	TGTGCCAGCAGGGGAGACAGGGCGACTGGCTACACCTTC
TRBV7-2	-	-	TRBJ1-5	CASTGSTGKNQPQHF	TGTGCCAGCACAGGATCAACCGGGAAAAATCAGCCCCAGCATTTT
TRBV6-1	-	-	TRBJ1-1	CASLQVLNTEAFF	TGTGCCAGCTTACAGGTCCTCAACACTGAAGCTTTCTTT
TRBV11-2	-	TRBD1	TRBJ1-1	CASSQGTGARRTEAFF	TGTGCCAGCAGCCAAGGGACAGGGGCCCGTCGCACTGAAGCTTTCTTT
TRBV28	-	-	TRBJ1-2	CASSPFGDYGYTF	TGTGCCAGCAGTCCATTCGGGGATTATGGCTACACCTTC
TRBV6-1	-	-	TRBJ1-5	CASSESRGYSQPQHF	TGTGCCAGCAGTGAATCCAGGGGTTACTCTCAGCCCCAGCATTTT
TRBV6-5	-	-	TRBJ1-5	CASSAFRGDQPQHF	TGTGCCAGCAGTGCCTTCCGCGGGGATCAGCCCCAGCATTTT
TRBV19	-	-	TRBJ2-1	CASSMATASVSYNEQFF	TGTGCCAGTAGTATGGCGACAGCGTCAGTATCCTACAATGAGCAGTTCTTC
TRBV6-1	-	-	TRBJ1-5	CASKEGTQPQHF	TGTGCCAGCAAGGAGGGGACTCAGCCCCAGCATTTT
TRBV6-6	-	TRBD1	TRBJ2-7	CASSHGQGGYEQYF	TGTGCCAGCAGTCATGGACAGGGGGGCTACGAGCAGTACTTC
TRBV28	-	-	TRBJ2-7	CASSLLRYEQYF	TGTGCCAGCAGCCTCCTCAGGTACGAGCAGTACTTC
TRBV5-1	-	TRBD1	TRBJ1-4	CASSLALTQGGEKLFF	TGCGCCAGCAGCTTGGCCCTAACACAGGGGGGTGAAAAACTGTTTTTT
TRBV10-2	-	TRBD1	TRBJ1-5	CASGTGDQPQHF	TGCGCCAGTGGGACAGGGGATCAGCCCCAGCATTTT
TRBV19	-	TRBD1	TRBJ1-1	CATKPGLGQGGTEAFF	TGTGCCACCAAGCCCGGTCTCGGACAGGGGGGCACTGAAGCTTTCTTT